This TCR beta chain was identified in a study of T cell responses to AZD1222 COVID-19 vaccine. In germline, CDR1 is KGHSH, CDR2 LQKENI. Trimming removed 3 bases from V and 0 bases from J, with 11 bases in between. This CDR3 has 15 residues. A few counts support this clone. The target antigen is unknown. Overall study results and limits: No day 14 peak samples; only post-peak repertoires were characterized. Unmutated variant regions are reportedly targeted by nearly half of spike-specific TCRs. CD4 TCRs linked to vaccination spanned spike, dominating at 160-218 and 743-854.

Repertoires were generated with immunoSEQ multiplex PCR, while TCRdb's copy carries only in-frame clones and drops some. The sample lists some 120,000 clones; about 88% were seen once. Sample: peripheral blood, taken on day 0 of AZD1222 vaccination. This sequence was found in an adult in good health. The J gene is TRBJ1-2, the V gene TRBV18; a weak D match, TRBD1 (5 bases). The CDR3 region has the DNA TGTGCCAGCTCACCCAACCGGGACCCTAACTATGGCTACACCTTC. Translation gives CASSPNRDPNYGYTF.